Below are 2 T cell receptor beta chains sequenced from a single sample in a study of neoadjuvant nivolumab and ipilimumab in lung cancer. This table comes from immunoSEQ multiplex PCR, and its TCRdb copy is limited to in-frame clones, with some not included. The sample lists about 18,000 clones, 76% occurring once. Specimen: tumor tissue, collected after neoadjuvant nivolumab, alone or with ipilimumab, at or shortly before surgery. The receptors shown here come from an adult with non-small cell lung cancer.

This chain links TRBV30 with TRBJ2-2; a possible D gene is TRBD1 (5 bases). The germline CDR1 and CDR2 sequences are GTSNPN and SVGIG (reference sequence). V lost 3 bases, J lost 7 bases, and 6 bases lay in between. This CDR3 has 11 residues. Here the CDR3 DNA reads TGTGCCTGGAGCCAGGGCGGGGAGCTGTTTTTT. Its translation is CAWSQGGELFF. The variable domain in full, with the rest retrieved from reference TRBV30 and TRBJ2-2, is SQTIHQWPATLVQPVGSPLSLECTVEGTSNPNLYWYRQAAGRGLQLLFYSVGIGQISSEVPQNLSASRPQDRQFILSSKKLLLSDSGFYLCAWSQGGELFFGEGSRLTVL.

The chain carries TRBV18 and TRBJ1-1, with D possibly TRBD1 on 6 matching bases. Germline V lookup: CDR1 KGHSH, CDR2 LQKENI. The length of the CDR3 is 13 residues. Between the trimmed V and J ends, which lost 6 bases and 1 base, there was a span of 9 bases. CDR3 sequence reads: CASSQTGNTEAFF. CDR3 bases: TGTGCCAGCTCGCAGACAGGGAACACTGAAGCTTTCTTT.